The 22 T cell receptor beta chains listed next were all sequenced from one sample in a study of blood T cells in healthy people across ages. A J-beta primer mix and a sample-barcoded 5' primer were used in a second PCR of about 6 to 12 cycles. TCRdb redid the calling of the 5' RACE reads with MiXCR, one entry per CDR3 protein. Of more than 900,000 distinct CDR3 sequences detected, almost 25% appear once; the ten largest clones hold 0.65% to 0.95%. The sample was also linked to a second study, of T cells of mothers and their children.

The sample comprised blood. The origin of the receptors is a girl aged 2 to 10 in good health.

Notes on this clonotype: The junction departs from germline at one end; a sequencing error may be responsible. The chain employs TRBV10-3 and TRBJ1-1; 7 positions match TRBD1. The CDR3 is 14 residues long. Germline CDR1 is ENHRY and CDR2 is SYGVKD. As DNA, the CDR3 is TGTGCCATCAGTGCCCAGGGGGGAGAAACTGGAGCTTTCTTT. This translates into CAISAQGGETGAFF.

The rearrangement joins TRBV6-6 to TRBJ2-2; D unclear. V lost 2 bases and J 1 base, leaving 8 bases between the germline ends. CDR1 is MNHNY and CDR2 is SVGAGI in the germline V gene (reference sequence). The CDR3 consists of 15 residues. The chain's CDR3 is CASSYPIMNTGELFF. Written as DNA, the CDR3 is TGTGCCAGCAGTTACCCAATAATGAACACCGGGGAGCTGTTTTTT.

This chain joins TRBV12-5 and TRBJ1-1; D uncertain. The CDR3 spans 16 residues. CDR1 is LGHNT and CDR2 is FRNRAP in the germline V gene. V was cut by 0 bases and J by 6 bases, with 17 bases left in between. The CDR3 is CASGLVPNSGAAEAFF. In DNA, the CDR3 is TGTGCTAGTGGTTTGGTACCGAATTCCGGTGCGGCTGAAGCTTTCTTT.

In DNA form, the CDR3 reads TGCAGTGCTAGCTACCGCTACAATGAGCAGTTCTTC. It codes for CSASYRYNEQFF. The genes are TRBV20-1 and TRBJ2-1; D unresolved. Trimming shortened V by 3 bases and J by 3 bases, and 6 bases separated the two germline ends. Germline V gene lookup returns CDR1 DFQATT and CDR2 SNEGSKA (reference sequence). CDR3 length: 12 residues.

This clonotype was seen repeatedly, ten times or more. The V and J genes are TRBV19 and TRBJ2-7, with 8 bases matching TRBD1. CDR3 length: 13 amino acids. Germline lookup yields CDR1 LNHDA and CDR2 SQIVND (reference sequence). V lost 5 bases and J lost 4; bases outside the gene matches: 4. CDR3: CASSGQGWYEQYF. The CDR3 DNA follows: TGTGCCAGTAGTGGACAGGGCTGGTACGAGCAGTACTTC.

This clonotype appeared a few times. J is TRBJ2-4 and V is TRBV7-3; D is perhaps TRBD1 or TRBD2 (5 bases each). V was cut by 3 bases and J by 6 bases, with 9 bases left in between. The V gene's germline CDR1 is SGHTA and CDR2 FQGTGA. The CDR3 loop spans 13 amino acids. This CDR3 reads CASSLGGGNIQYF. The CDR3 nucleotides are TGTGCCAGCAGCTTGGGTGGGGGAAACATTCAGTACTTC.

This clonotype was picked up a small number of times. This sequence joins TRBV7-2 and TRBJ2-5; D assignment may be TRBD1 or TRBD2 (5 bases each). Near its end, the DNA agrees better with TRBJ2-1, so the J call may be wrong. CDR1 is SGHTA, CDR2 FQGNSA, per germline. The CDR3 spans 13 residues. The CDR3 region has the DNA TGTGCCAGCAGCATCGAGAGGGGTAGTGAGCAGTTCTTC. It translates to CASSIERGSEQFF.

Here the CDR3 DNA reads TGCGCCAGCAGCTCCCTAGGGGGTCTGGAGAATGAGCAGTTCTTC. It encodes CASSSLGGLENEQFF. The J gene is TRBJ2-5, the V gene TRBV5-1; a weak D match, TRBD1 (6 bases). With the DNA end fitting TRBJ2-1 better, the J assignment may be wrong. The CDR3 runs 15 residues. In germline, CDR1 is SGHRS, CDR2 YFSETQ.

On this clonotype: A read error may account for a junction end that differs from germline. This rearrangement joins TRBV13 to TRBJ2-7, with D maybe TRBD1 (5 bases). This CDR3 is built from 14 residues. Per the germline V gene, CDR1 is PRHDT and CDR2 is FYEKMQ (reference sequence). The CDR3 spells CASSSQDTINEQHF. CDR3 nucleotides: TGTGCCAGCAGCTCACAGGACACGATTAACGAGCAGCACTTC.

This clonotype was counted a few times. V gene TRBV7-3 combines with J gene TRBJ2-3; 9 bases align to TRBD1. The CDR3 consists of 13 residues. The ends lost 3 bases at V and 9 bases at J; junction bases unmatched: 4. Germline CDR1 and CDR2: SGHTA and FQGTGA. The CDR3 nucleotides are TGTGCCAGCAGCTTGAGTGGACAGGGGACGCAGTATTTT. It translates to CASSLSGQGTQYF.

This clonotype was seen a handful of times. The rearrangement uses TRBV29-1 and TRBJ2-7; D not resolved. This CDR3 comprises 13 residues. Germline lookup yields CDR1 SQVTM and CDR2 ANQGSEA. The V and J ends lost 2 bases and 0 bases respectively, with 8 bases between them. The CDR3 region is CSVEMGNSYEQYF. CDR3 DNA sequence: TGCAGCGTTGAAATGGGGAACTCCTACGAGCAGTACTTC.

As DNA, the CDR3 is TGTGCCAGCAGCCAAGATCACAGGGGGAAAGGAAACACCATATATTTT. Translation: CASSQDHRGKGNTIYF. This sequence joins TRBV14 and TRBJ1-3, with TRBD1 identical over 8 bases. Per germline, CDR1 SGHDN and CDR2 FVKESK. The CDR3 length is 16 residues. Germline trimming cut 0 bases from V and 4 bases from J; bases unmatched to any gene: 5. The full variable domain, in which reference TRBV14 and TRBJ1-3 provide the parts outside the CDR3, is EAGVTQFPSHSVIEKGQTVTLRCDPISGHDNLYWYRRVMGKEIKFLLHFVKESKQDESGMPNNRFLAERTGGTYSTLKVQPAELEDSGVYFCASSQDHRGKGNTIYFGEGSWLTVV.

The rearrangement uses TRBV4-3 and TRBJ2-6; no clear D. The CDR3 is made up of 15 amino acids. Per germline, CDR1 LGHNA and CDR2 YSLEER. The germline V and J ends were trimmed by 0 bases and 3 bases, with 6 bases remaining between them. The DNA for the CDR3 is TGCGCCAGCAGCCAAGAAGTAGGTGGGGCCAACGTCCTGACTTTC. The encoded protein is CASSQEVGGANVLTF.

A word on this clonotype: The germline gene is not matched at one end of the junction; a read error may be the cause. The chain joins TRBV7-9 to TRBJ2-7; no clear D gene. The CDR3 covers 11 residues. Germline assignment: CDR1 SEHNR and CDR2 FQNEAQ (reference sequence). CDR3 sequence: CARSLGGEQYF. CDR3 in DNA: TGTGCCCGCAGCTTAGGCGGCGAGCAGTACTTC.

The J gene is TRBJ2-5, the V gene TRBV20-1; the D is unclear. CDR3 length: 11 residues. Germline lookup yields CDR1 DFQATT and CDR2 SNEGSKA (reference sequence). The chain's CDR3 is CRCGTQETQYF. The CDR3 nucleotides are TGCAGATGCGGCACGCAAGAGACCCAGTACTTC.

With respect to this clonotype: Germline is not matched at one junction end, which may reflect a read error. The V and J genes are TRBV14 and TRBJ2-3; D gene uncertain. The germline gives CDR1 SGHDN, CDR2 FVKESK. CDR3 size: 13 residues. DNA for the CDR3: TGTGACAGCAGCCGCGCCCGCACAGATACGCAGTATTTT. Its translation: CDSSRARTDTQYF.

This clonotype came up a few times. The chain uses TRBV7-9 and TRBJ2-5; no firm D call. The J call is in doubt because the DNA end fits TRBJ2-1 better. This CDR3 comprises 13 residues. Germline values: CDR1 SEHNR, CDR2 FQNEAQ (reference sequence). The DNA of the CDR3 is TGTGCCAGCAGCTTATCCATCCTCGTTGAGCAGTTCTTC. This encodes CASSLSILVEQFF.

The rearrangement uses TRBV25-1 and TRBJ2-5, with D uncertain. The DNA end is a closer match to TRBJ2-1, so the J assignment may be wrong. The CDR3 length is 12 residues. CDR1 and CDR2 from the germline V gene are MGHDK and SYGVNS. This CDR3 is CASSGSHNEQFF. In nucleotides, the CDR3 is TGTGCCAGCAGTGGAAGTCACAATGAGCAGTTCTTC.

There are a few counts of this clonotype. The CDR3 DNA reads as TGCGCCAGCAGCCCCGCGATGAACACTGAAGCTTTCTTT. Residues: CASSPAMNTEAFF. The V call is TRBV5-1, the J call TRBJ1-1; D is unclear. The ends were cut back, 4 bases at V and 0 bases at J, with 7 bases in the middle. The germline V gene has CDR1 SGHRS and CDR2 YFSETQ. CDR3 length: 13 amino acids.

This clonotype was detected a few times. The CDR3: CASGQGMGYTF. DNA for the CDR3: TGTGCCAGCGGGCAGGGAATGGGCTACACCTTC. This chain uses TRBV27 with TRBJ1-2, with D maybe TRBD1 (5 bases). The CDR3 length is 11 residues. CDR1 MNHEY and CDR2 SMNVEV come from the germline V gene (reference sequence). Trimming pared 8 bases from V and 8 bases from J, leaving 12 bases between.

The sample holds a few counts of this clonotype. The rearrangement links TRBV4-3 to TRBJ2-1; possibly TRBD1 for D (6 bases). The CDR3 loop spans 15 amino acids. Deletions cut 0 bases from V and 7 bases from J, with 13 bases between. Germline-derived CDR1 and CDR2 are LGHNA and YSLEER. CDR3 region: CASSQENRVGNEQFF. In nucleotides, the CDR3 is TGCGCCAGCAGCCAAGAGAACAGGGTCGGGAATGAGCAGTTCTTC.

This clonotype was seen only a few times. The V call is TRBV4-1, the J call TRBJ1-5, with D unclear. The V gene lost 8 bases and the J gene lost 2 bases, with 16 bases spanning the gap. The CDR3 consists of 15 residues. Germline-derived CDR1 and CDR2 are MGHRA and YSYEKL. This CDR3 is CASSLWVRGNQPQHF. CDR3 nucleotide sequence: TGCGCCAGCTCGCTTTGGGTTCGGGGCAATCAGCCCCAGCATTTT.